The source of this T cell receptor (beta chain) is a study of CD8 T cells in Susac syndrome. Turning to the study itself: About 6 sequenced Susac syndrome patients had clinically active disease, while eight or nine were in remission. There were Susac syndrome patients who were therapy-naive at blood draw, others on corticosteroids, and others on intravenous immunoglobulin alone.

The germline CDR1 and CDR2 sequences are MNHEY and SVGAGI. Trimming left V 2 bases short and J 3 bases short, with 14 bases between. The length of the CDR3 is 17 residues. RNA totalling roughly 0.45 to 1 ug underwent reverse transcription with random hexamers. In TCRdb, the immunoSEQ multiplex PCR reads were re-called with MiXCR into one record per CDR3 protein. There are 210,000 or so distinct CDR3 sequences in the sample; approximately 94% occur only once, and about 0.15% lies in the top ten. Patients with Susac syndrome met the recently defined diagnostic criteria for definite or probable disease.

The sample comprised CD4+ T cells from PBMCs. The V gene is TRBV6-5, the J gene TRBJ1-6, with a tentative D call TRBD1 (5 bases). This receptor was identified in a human donor with Susac syndrome. CDR3 sequence reads: CASSYPQGGDYNSPLHF. CDR3 nucleotide sequence: TGTGCCAGCAGTTACCCCCAGGGTGGCGACTATAATTCACCCCTCCACTTT.